The 32 T cell receptor beta chains presented below share a single source sample, sequenced in a study of tumor and adjacent non-tumor tissue in lung cancer (dated by TCRdb to 2017 to 2018). The library was generated by multiplex PCR. Instrument on record: Illumina HiSeq 2500. TCRbeta libraries were constructed through three rounds of nested PCR with primers (Table S4) according to protocols modified from ARM-PCR. The raw public data were reprocessed by TCRdb itself: fastp quality trimming at Q25, MiXCR clonotype calling, in-frame beta chains only. Each entry is one CDR3 protein sequence, shown with its most common DNA and genes. Within this sample are approximately 77,000 distinct CDR3 sequences, with roughly 80% of them counted one time only. Clones ranked in the top ten supply 51% of the sample. RNA was extracted from bulk unsorted tissue and checked for quality with a NanoDrop ND-1000 and an Agilent 2100. Distant non-tumor tissue taken more than 3 cm from the tumor edge was used as the normal lung sample.

The sequencing sample was made of distant non-tumor lung tissue. The source of these receptors is a man between 60 and 75 years old with non-small cell lung cancer.

A word on this clonotype: Relative to the germline gene, one junction end is altered; a read error may explain this. The CDR3 here is CIVDRDRVLAYEQYF. The CDR3 coding sequence is TGCATCGTTGACCGGGACAGAGTTTTAGCATACGAGCAGTACTTC. The chain recombines TRBV29-1 with TRBJ2-7; 7 bases map to TRBD1. Per germline, CDR1 SQVTM and CDR2 ANQGSEA. The CDR3 has 15 amino acids.

This clonotype was counted a few times. A clone one base away is much larger, so this may be a read error. The gene calls are TRBV4-2 and TRBJ2-5, with D perhaps matching TRBD2 (7 bases). The V gene's germline CDR1 is LGHNA and CDR2 YNFKEQ. The length of the CDR3 is 15 residues. Trimming shortened V by 8 bases and J by 9 bases, and 25 bases separated the two germline ends. The CDR3 DNA reads as TGTGCCAGCGGGGGGGTGAACAGGGTGGGTAAGGCCCAGTACTTC. It codes for CASGGVNRVGKAQYF.

In its sample, this clonotype was seen once. This may come from a read error, since a much larger clone is one base off. The DNA of the CDR3 is TGTGCCAGCAGCTTGGCCCCCTACAAGCAGTACTTC. Its protein product is CASSLAPYKQYF. The rearrangement joins TRBV5-4 to TRBJ2-7, with D unresolved. CDR1 and CDR2 from the germline V gene are SGHNT and YYREEE (reference sequence). This CDR3 has 12 amino acids.

The rearrangement links TRBV11-3 to TRBJ2-1, with a weak D call TRBD2 (5 bases). Trimming removed 7 bases at V and 1 base at J, with 14 bases between. CDR1 and CDR2 (germline): SGHNT, YENEEA. The CDR3 covers 15 residues. The CDR3 DNA is TGTGCCAGCAACCTCACTAGATTGTCCTACAATGAGCAGTTCTTC. It codes for CASNLTRLSYNEQFF. Filled out from reference TRBV11-3 and TRBJ2-1, the complete variable domain reads EAGVVQSPRYKIIEKKQPVAFWCNPISGHNTLYWYLQNLGQGPELLIRYENEEAVDDSQLPKDRFSAERLKGVDSTLKIQPAELGDSAVYLCASNLTRLSYNEQFFGPGTRLTVL.

The gene calls are TRBV6-1 and TRBJ2-3, with 11 bases identical to TRBD2. The V gene end was trimmed by 5 bases and the J gene end by 5 bases; junction bases not matched to a gene: 9. CDR1 and CDR2 (germline): MNHNS, SASEGT. The CDR3 spans 16 residues. The CDR3 protein is CASSNLSGGAGDTQYF. CDR3 DNA sequence: TGTGCCAGCAGTAACCTTAGCGGGGGGGCGGGAGATACGCAGTATTTT.

On this clonotype itself: Just one base apart from a much larger clone, this may be a read error. The chain has TRBV28 and TRBJ1-5; perhaps TRBD1 as D (6 bases). Germline V lookup: CDR1 MDHEN, CDR2 SYDVKM. This CDR3 is built from 15 residues. The germline V and J ends were trimmed by 5 bases and 9 bases, with 20 bases remaining between them. CDR3 residues: CASSTEGGYILPQHF. The CDR3 DNA follows: TGTGCCAGCAGTACAGAGGGGGGGTACATTCTGCCCCAGCATTTT.

Turning to this clonotype: An end of the junction differs from the germline gene, which may be a read error. The chain links TRBV11-2 to TRBJ2-6, with 11 bases fitting TRBD2. The CDR3 length is 18 residues. Germline CDR1 reads SGHAT; CDR2 reads FQNNGV. Here the CDR3 DNA reads TGTCCCTGCAGTCCAACTAGCGGGGGAGCCACTGGGGCCAACATCCTGACTTTC. It translates to CPCSPTSGGATGANILTF. The whole variable domain, filled in from reference TRBV11-2 and TRBJ2-6, reads EAGVAQSPRYKIIEKRQSVAFWCNPISGHATLYWYQQILGQGPKLLIQFQNNGVVDDSQLPKDRFSAERLKGVDSTLKIQPAKLEDSAVYLCPCSPTSGGATGANILTFGAGSRLTVL.

On this clonotype: The germline gene is not matched at one end of the junction; a read error may be the cause. The V gene is TRBV4-1, the J gene TRBJ2-1; TRBD1 matches 8 bases. This CDR3 is built from 17 residues. CDR1 MGHRA and CDR2 YSYEKL come from the germline V gene. The CDR3 loop is CASSHFEGQGPYNEQFF. DNA of the CDR3: TGCGCCAGCAGCCATTTTGAAGGACAGGGACCCTACAATGAGCAATTCTTC.

The chain couples TRBV7-3 to TRBJ2-1; possibly TRBD1 or TRBD2 for D (5 bases each). V was cut by 5 bases and J by 7 bases, with 15 bases left in between. From germline, CDR1 is SGHTA and CDR2 FQGTGA. The CDR3 consists of 14 residues. The CDR3 DNA is TGTGCCAGCAGCCTAGATGGGGGATCGAATGAGCAGTTCTTC. As protein: CASSLDGGSNEQFF.

Of note for this clonotype: Compared with germline, one end of the junction differs, possibly owing to a read error. The chain links TRBV29-1 to TRBJ1-1; D is uncertain. The CDR3 spans 12 residues. CDR1 SQVTM and CDR2 ANQGSEA come from the germline V gene. CDR3 amino acids: CSAQERETVAFF. In nucleotides, the CDR3 is TGCAGTGCCCAAGAGAGGGAAACTGTAGCTTTCTTT.

This clonotype was seen a single time. Lacking the conserved final phenylalanine or tryptophan, this CDR3 likely reflects a read error. The CDR3 protein is CTSSQGREPTREQFL. The CDR3 DNA sequence: TGTACCAGCAGCCAAGGGCGGGAGCCGACACGCGAGCAGTTCCTC. The chain employs TRBV13 and TRBJ2-1; 7 positions match TRBD2. This CDR3 has 15 amino acids. Germline lookup yields CDR1 PRHDT and CDR2 FYEKMQ (reference sequence).

In the case of this clonotype: With a much larger clone just one base away, this may be a read error. The chain recombines TRBV4-1 with TRBJ1-2; D gene uncertain. The CDR3 sequence is 13 residues long. Germline lookup yields CDR1 MGHRA and CDR2 YSYEKL. The CDR3 bases are TGCGCCAGCTGCCAAGATCTTAACTATGGCTACACCTTC. Protein sequence: CASCQDLNYGYTF.

The chain is built from TRBV6-1 and TRBJ2-7; D possibly uses TRBD1 or TRBD2 (5 bases each). CDR3 length: 16 amino acids. Trimming removed 7 bases from V and 3 bases from J, with 22 bases in between. Looked up from germline, CDR1 is MNHNS and CDR2 is SASEGT. The CDR3 sequence: CASTGTSRGPIYEQYF. The DNA of the CDR3 is TGTGCCAGCACTGGGACCTCTCGAGGACCAATCTACGAGCAGTACTTC.

As for this clonotype: A much larger clone lies one base from this, so it may be a read error. The V call is TRBV4-1, the J call TRBJ2-1; 12 nucleotides match TRBD2. Germline CDR1 MGHRA, CDR2 YSYEKL. V was clipped by 4 bases and J by 6 bases; unmatched bases: 10. This CDR3 has 17 residues. The CDR3 coding sequence is TGCGCCAGCAGCCCCTTGTATCTAGCGGGAGGGTGCAATGAGCAGTTCTTC. It encodes CASSPLYLAGGCNEQFF.

V usage is TRBV11-2 and J usage is TRBJ1-3; TRBD1 is a possible D gene (6 bases). The germline V gene has CDR1 SGHAT and CDR2 FQNNGV. V lost 1 base and J lost 2, with 9 bases in between. The CDR3 has 15 amino acids. The CDR3 reads CASSLGGGAGNTIYF. CDR3 DNA: TGTGCCAGCAGCTTAGGGGGGGGCGCTGGAAACACCATATATTTT.

Regarding this clonotype: A much larger clone lies a single base off, so this may be a read error. The rearrangement links TRBV13 to TRBJ1-2, with TRBD1 matching 10 bases. Germline trimming cut 9 bases from V and 4 bases from J; bases unmatched to any gene: 14. The CDR3 has 16 amino acids. Germline CDR1 PRHDT, CDR2 FYEKMQ (reference sequence). CDR3 region: CARSRDRGRSAYGYTF. The CDR3 nucleotides are TGTGCCAGGAGCCGGGACAGGGGCCGATCCGCCTATGGCTACACCTTC. The variable domain in full, with the rest retrieved from reference TRBV13 and TRBJ1-2, is AAGVIQSPRHLIKEKRETATLKCYPIPRHDTVYWYQQGPGQDPQFLISFYEKMQSDKGSIPDRFSAQQFSDYHSELNMSSLELGDSALYFCARSRDRGRSAYGYTFGSGTRLTVV.

This clonotype came up a few times. This may stem from a read error, because a much larger clone lies one nucleotide away. J is TRBJ2-1 and V is TRBV12-3 or TRBV12-4; D remains unclear. Trimming removed 1 base from V and 5 bases from J, with 9 bases in between. The CDR3 spans 14 residues. The CDR3 DNA follows: TGTGCCAGCAGTTTAGTACGGATAAACAATGAGCAGTTCTTC. The encoded protein is CASSLVRINNEQFF.

As regards this clonotype: The CDR3 does not close with the conserved phenylalanine or tryptophan, likely indicating a read error. This chain uses TRBV11-2 with TRBJ2-6; D might be TRBD1 (6 bases). This CDR3 region has 14 residues. Germline CDR1 and CDR2: SGHAT and FQNNGV. CDR3 sequence: CASSPISGDNALTL. The CDR3 DNA reads TGTGCCAGCAGTCCTATTTCTGGGGACAACGCCCTGACTTTG.

Points on this clonotype: The final CDR3 position lacks the conserved phenylalanine or tryptophan, pointing to a likely read error. The V gene is TRBV11-2, the J gene TRBJ2-5, with a tentative D call TRBD2 (6 bases). The germline V gene has CDR1 SGHAT and CDR2 FQNNGV. The CDR3 consists of 13 residues. Here the CDR3 DNA reads TGTGCCGGCAGCTTACGGGGGCAAGAGACCCAGTACGTC. Amino acid sequence: CAGSLRGQETQYV.

This sequence joins TRBV11-2 and TRBJ1-1; D is possibly TRBD1 (6 bases). Germline CDR1 is SGHAT and CDR2 is FQNNGV. The CDR3 has 13 residues. V gave up 6 bases and J gave up 12 bases, with 20 bases separating them. CDR3 amino acids: CASSLGQGEKTFF. Written as DNA, the CDR3 is TGTGCCAGCAGTTTGGGACAAGGAGAGAAAACTTTCTTT. Full variable domain (outside the CDR3, taken from reference TRBV11-2 and TRBJ1-1): EAGVAQSPRYKIIEKRQSVAFWCNPISGHATLYWYQQILGQGPKLLIQFQNNGVVDDSQLPKDRFSAERLKGVDSTLKIQPAKLEDSAVYLCASSLGQGEKTFFGQGTRLTVV.

As regards this clonotype: A read error may account for a junction end that differs from germline. The chain is built from TRBV29-1 and TRBJ2-3; 9 nucleotides line up with TRBD1. Germline lookup yields CDR1 SQVTM and CDR2 ANQGSEA. The CDR3 is 12 residues long. The chain's CDR3 is CSLGQGGYTQFF. CDR3 nucleotides: TGCAGCCTGGGACAGGGAGGATATACGCAGTTTTTT.

This clonotype was counted between two and nine times. A read error is possible here, since a much larger clone lies one base away. This chain links TRBV5-6 with TRBJ2-7, with TRBD2 matching over 13 bases. This CDR3 contains 15 residues. Germline-derived CDR1 and CDR2 are SGHDT and YYEEEE. The CDR3 nucleotides read TGTGTCAGCAGCCCGGGACTAGCGGGGTCCTACGAGCAGTACTTC. Translated, it gives CVSSPGLAGSYEQYF.

On this clonotype: Its ends do not fully match the called genes, so a read error is possible. The chain combines TRBV24-1 with TRBJ2-1; TRBD2 matches 15 bases. Germline V gene sequence: CDR1 KGHDR, CDR2 SFDVKD. The CDR3 length is 18 residues. The CDR3 DNA follows: TGTGCAACCAGGGATGCTGGACTAGCGGGAGGGCCTGGTAATGAGCAGTTCTTC. Residues: CATRDAGLAGGPGNEQFF.

Details on this clonotype: No conserved phenylalanine or tryptophan is present at the end of the CDR3, so a read error is the likely explanation. The chain combines TRBV11-2 with TRBJ2-1; D call uncertain. CDR3 length equals 17 residues. The V end was cut by 1 base, the J end by 0 bases, with 13 bases between. Germline-derived CDR1 and CDR2 are SGHAT and FQNNGV. The CDR3 nucleotides read TGTGCCAGCAGCTTAGCCCCGCGGCAGAGCTCCTACAATGAGCAGTTCTTA. It is translated as CASSLAPRQSSYNEQFL.

Regarding this clonotype: The junction shows a germline mismatch at one end, possibly a read error. V is TRBV28 and J is TRBJ1-5, with D hard to call. Per germline, CDR1 MDHEN and CDR2 SYDVKM. The CDR3 is 17 residues long. The CDR3 DNA sequence: TGTGCCAACAGTTTATTTTACATGGGGAAATGGGGTCAGCCCCAGCATTTT. This gives the protein CANSLFYMGKWGQPQHF.

Comment on this clonotype: This CDR3 fails to terminate in the conserved phenylalanine or tryptophan, so it likely reflects a read error. V gene TRBV20-1 combines with J gene TRBJ2-7; D possibly corresponds to TRBD2 (6 bases). CDR1 and CDR2 from the germline V gene are DFQATT and SNEGSKA (reference sequence). This CDR3 is 13 amino acids long. V was pared by 3 bases and J by 4 bases, with 13 bases between. CDR3 DNA sequence: TGCAGTGCTAGTCGCCGGGGGAATTACGAGCAGTACTTA. This encodes CSASRRGNYEQYL.

In its sample, this clonotype was seen many times. The V gene is TRBV6-6, the J gene TRBJ1-5; D is perhaps TRBD1 (5 bases). V shed 5 bases and J shed 7 bases, with 15 bases lying between them. Germline V gene sequence: CDR1 MNHNY, CDR2 SVGAGI (reference sequence). The CDR3 covers 14 residues. CDR3 bases: TGTGCCAGCAGTATTGGGGGTTCGGGGCAGCCCCAGCATTTT. Encoded protein: CASSIGGSGQPQHF.

Remarks on this clonotype: This could be a read error, since a much larger clone is one nucleotide away. The genes are TRBV12-3 or TRBV12-4 and TRBJ2-6; D uncertain. V gave up 7 bases and J gave up 2 bases, with 12 bases separating them. The CDR3 has 15 amino acids. CDR3 sequence (DNA): TGTGCCAGCACTAGTAGTCGTGCTGGGGCCAACGTCCTGACTTTC. It encodes CASTSSRAGANVLTF.

About this clonotype: This sequence may be a read error, since a much larger clone differs from it by one base. V is TRBV5-4 and J is TRBJ2-5; TRBD2 aligns across 9 bases. J gave up 0 bases and V 3 bases, and 6 bases lay outside the gene matches. From germline, CDR1 is SGHNT and CDR2 YYREEE (reference sequence). The CDR3 runs to 16 residues. This chain's CDR3 is CASSYGLARNQETQYF. CDR3 DNA sequence: TGTGCCAGCAGCTACGGACTAGCGCGAAACCAAGAGACCCAGTACTTC.

The chain joins TRBV20-1 to TRBJ2-2, with D hard to call. The ends were cut back, 5 bases at V and 1 base at J, with 14 bases in the middle. CDR1 and CDR2 from the germline V gene are DFQATT and SNEGSKA (reference sequence). This CDR3 has 15 residues. The CDR3 reads CSAPRSWVNTGELFF. In nucleotides, the CDR3 is TGCAGTGCTCCGAGGAGCTGGGTGAACACCGGGGAGCTGTTTTTT.

This sequence joins TRBV7-9 and TRBJ1-6, with 7 positions matching TRBD1. Germline lookup yields CDR1 SEHNR and CDR2 FQNEAQ (reference sequence). The ends lost 6 bases at V and 9 bases at J; junction bases unmatched: 8. The CDR3 is made up of 14 amino acids. The CDR3 sequence is CASRVTGKGSPLHF. The CDR3 region has the DNA TGTGCCAGCAGGGTGACAGGGAAGGGTTCACCCCTCCACTTT.

As concerns this clonotype: One end of the junction fails to match germline, which may point to a read error. DNA for the CDR3: TGTGCCATCAGTTACCTACATGGAAGCAATCAGCCCAAGCATTTT. Translated, it gives CAISYLHGSNQPKHF. The V call is TRBV6-5, the J call TRBJ1-5; D is unresolved. Per the germline V gene, CDR1 is MNHEY and CDR2 is SVGAGI. This CDR3 is 15 amino acids long.